Each of the 30 T cell receptor beta chains below was sequenced from the same sample in a study of regulatory T cells in long-lasting Graves disease. As to time point: newly diagnosed GD, antithyroid drugs for less than 3 months. TCR sequences were obtained from RNA taken from PBMCs. Researchers made TCR beta libraries by using iRepertoire HTBI primers and running Arm-PCR on CDR3 regions. TCRdb re-called the multiplex PCR reads with MiXCR, one entry per CDR3 protein. The sample carries hundreds of thousands of distinct CDR3 sequences, about 16% recorded once. This sample also belongs to another study, concerning T cells in Graves' hyperthyroidism and ophthalmopathy.

The source material was peripheral blood mononuclear cells (PBMCs), sampled at new diagnosis, from a patient treated with antithyroid drugs. The receptors come from a woman aged 25 to 39 with Graves disease.

This clonotype was recorded many times. J is TRBJ1-2 and V is TRBV20-1; TRBD1 is a possible D gene (6 bases). Germline CDR1 reads DFQATT; CDR2 reads SNEGSKA (reference sequence). This CDR3 is built from 12 residues. V dropped 6 bases and J dropped 2 bases, with 10 bases sitting between them. DNA for the CDR3: TGCAGTGCCCCTACAGGGAACTATGGCTACACCTTC. This sequence encodes CSAPTGNYGYTF.

On this clonotype itself: Given a much more abundant clone one base away, this may be a read error. The chain combines TRBV28 with TRBJ2-4, with D possibly TRBD2 on 5 matching bases. Germline V lookup: CDR1 MDHEN, CDR2 SYDVKM. The length of the CDR3 is 15 residues. With 4 bases removed from V and 0 bases from J, the gap between germline ends came to 10 bases. The CDR3 sequence is CASSSRGIAKNIQYF. The CDR3 DNA reads TGTGCCAGCAGTTCGAGAGGGATAGCCAAAAACATTCAGTACTTC.

This clonotype was detected many times. This chain joins TRBV7-2 and TRBJ2-7; D possibly corresponds to TRBD2 (5 bases). Between the trimmed V and J ends, which lost 3 bases and 7 bases, there was a span of 16 bases. This CDR3 is built from 14 residues. Germline V gene data show CDR1 as SGHTA and CDR2 as FQGNSA. CDR3 residues: CASSFSGLEGEQYF. The CDR3 DNA reads as TGTGCCAGCAGCTTCTCCGGCCTCGAGGGAGAGCAGTACTTC.

The table lists this clonotype with many counts. The chain is built from TRBV29-1 and TRBJ1-2; D is possibly TRBD1 (6 bases). The germline V and J ends were trimmed by 3 bases and 1 base, with 18 bases remaining between them. The germline V gene encodes CDR1 SQVTM and CDR2 ANQGSEA. This CDR3 comprises 16 residues. The CDR3 DNA reads as TGCAGCGTTGACGCTGGGACAAGGGGAAGTAACTATGGCTACACCTTC. This gives the protein CSVDAGTRGSNYGYTF.

This clonotype was seen repeatedly, ten times or more. This sequence joins TRBV28 and TRBJ1-2, with unresolved D. The CDR3 covers 12 residues. Germline V gives CDR1 MDHEN, CDR2 SYDVKM. Trimming took off 3 bases at V and 8 bases at J, with 10 bases between the two ends. Written as DNA, the CDR3 is TGTGCCAGCAGTTTGAGTGGTTTGGGCTACACCTTC. It encodes CASSLSGLGYTF.

This clonotype was seen a handful of times. DNA for the CDR3: TGTGCCAGCAGCTTTGACGATTTAGATCTCTTGGATGAGCAGTTCTTC. Translated, it gives CASSFDDLDLLDEQFF. This chain connects TRBV11-2 to TRBJ2-1; no definite D call. This CDR3 is built from 16 residues. V was clipped by 3 bases and J by 8 bases, with 20 bases between them. CDR1 and CDR2 (germline): SGHAT, FQNNGV.

This clonotype appeared many times. The rearrangement joins TRBV7-2 to TRBJ1-1; D gene unclear. This CDR3 has 14 amino acids. V was trimmed by 1 base and J by 1 base, leaving 7 bases between them. Germline V lookup: CDR1 SGHTA, CDR2 FQGNSA. The CDR3 here is CASSLGGRNTEAFF. In nucleotides, the CDR3 is TGTGCCAGCAGCTTAGGTGGGAGGAACACTGAAGCTTTCTTT.

The table lists this clonotype with a few counts. The rearrangement joins TRBV12-5 to TRBJ2-5; possibly TRBD2 for D (7 bases). This CDR3 contains 13 residues. The germline V and J ends were trimmed by 6 bases and 5 bases, with 13 bases remaining between them. Germline CDR1 reads LGHNT; CDR2 reads FRNRAP. The CDR3 bases are TGTGCTAGTGGGCGGGGGCAGGGGGAGACCCAGTACTTC. Protein sequence: CASGRGQGETQYF.

This clonotype has at least ten counts. This chain joins TRBV2 and TRBJ1-2; D is ambiguous. The V end was cut by 6 bases, the J end by 10 bases, with 15 bases between. The CDR3 is 12 residues long. Germline loops: CDR1 SNHLY, CDR2 FYNNEI. CDR3 in amino acids: CASRPEGNFYTF. The CDR3 DNA reads TGTGCCAGCAGGCCGGAGGGAAATTTCTACACCTTC.

The genes are TRBV7-2 and TRBJ2-1; D is unresolved. The V end was cut by 2 bases, the J end by 9 bases, with 17 bases between. Per germline, CDR1 SGHTA and CDR2 FQGNSA. CDR3 length: 15 residues. This CDR3 reads CASSLQGEMVGEQFF. CDR3 nucleotides: TGTGCCAGCAGCTTACAAGGAGAGATGGTCGGTGAGCAGTTCTTC.

Turning to this clonotype: The junction departs from germline at one end; a sequencing error may be responsible. The CDR3 sequence: CASSLWGGGEAFF. CDR3 sequence (DNA): TGTGCCAGCAGCTTGTGGGGGGGGGGTGAAGCTTTCTTT. The genes are TRBV5-1 and TRBJ1-1; D may be TRBD1 (5 bases). This CDR3 has 13 residues. Per germline, CDR1 SGHRS and CDR2 YFSETQ.

A word on this clonotype: A much more abundant neighbour one base away suggests this may be a read error. The chain couples TRBV27 to TRBJ2-7; possibly TRBD1 for D (5 bases). From germline, CDR1 is MNHEY and CDR2 SMNVEV (reference sequence). With 6 bases removed from V and 3 bases from J, the gap between germline ends came to 12 bases. This CDR3 is 13 amino acids long. Here the CDR3 DNA reads TGTGCCAGCAGGCACTCGACAGTCTACGAGCAGTACTTC. This gives the protein CASRHSTVYEQYF.

This clonotype was observed at least ten times. The rearrangement uses TRBV6-1 and TRBJ1-5; D ambiguous. Germline loops: CDR1 MNHNS, CDR2 SASEGT. The CDR3 runs to 14 residues. V dropped 1 base and J dropped 2 bases, with 6 bases sitting between them. The CDR3, as DNA: TGTGCCAGCAGTGAAGGTTGGGGCAATCAGCCCCAGCATTTT. Translating gives CASSEGWGNQPQHF.

Many counts were recorded for this clonotype. The chain recombines TRBV28 with TRBJ1-2, with D hard to call. V lost 3 bases and J 8 bases, leaving 13 bases between the germline ends. Germline V CDR1 and CDR2: MDHEN, SYDVKM. The CDR3 is made up of 13 amino acids. The CDR3 bases are TGTGCCAGCAGTTTGGGTCGGGCACGCGGCTACACCTTC. The encoded protein is CASSLGRARGYTF.

This clonotype has a count of ten or more. This chain links TRBV10-3 with TRBJ2-1; 10 bases map to TRBD1. The ends lost 5 bases at V and 10 bases at J; junction bases unmatched: 14. This CDR3 is 16 amino acids long. Per germline, CDR1 ENHRY and CDR2 SYGVKD. This CDR3 reads CAISIQVDRGRGEQFF. CDR3 coding DNA: TGTGCCATCAGTATCCAAGTCGACAGGGGGCGAGGGGAGCAGTTCTTC.

This clonotype was seen repeatedly, ten times or more. The V gene is TRBV28, the J gene TRBJ1-2; no clear D. Germline assignment: CDR1 MDHEN and CDR2 SYDVKM. V dropped 7 bases and J dropped 7 bases, with 25 bases sitting between them. This CDR3 region has 16 residues. The CDR3 is CASTSRLRPKGRGYTF. In DNA, the CDR3 is TGTGCCAGCACCTCGAGGTTGCGGCCGAAAGGACGTGGCTACACCTTC.

This clonotype was counted between two and nine times. A much larger clone differs by one base, so this may be a read error. The CDR3 bases are TGTGCCAGCAGCCCCGGGGCAGGGAACTACGAGCAGTACTTC. It yields the protein CASSPGAGNYEQYF. The V gene is TRBV7-2, the J gene TRBJ2-7, with D perhaps being TRBD1 or TRBD2 (5 bases each). The V and J ends lost 5 bases and 3 bases respectively, with 14 bases between them. The CDR3 spans 14 residues. Germline V gene lookup returns CDR1 SGHTA and CDR2 FQGNSA.

This chain uses TRBV7-2 with TRBJ2-5; 9 nucleotides line up with TRBD2. Trimming took 1 base from V and 3 from J; bases not matched to a gene: 6. The CDR3 runs 16 residues. In germline, CDR1 is SGHTA, CDR2 FQGNSA. The CDR3 nucleotides read TGTGCCAGCAGCTTAGTAGGTAGCGGGAGAAAAGAGACCCAGTACTTC. It translates to CASSLVGSGRKETQYF.

On this clonotype itself: This may arise from a read error, as a much more abundant clone is one base away. This sequence joins TRBV7-2 and TRBJ2-7; 8 bases map to TRBD1. V was pared by 2 bases and J by 6 bases, with 9 bases of the junction left unmatched. Germline CDR1 reads SGHTA; CDR2 reads FQGNSA. The CDR3 loop spans 15 amino acids. This CDR3 reads CASSLTRDRSLEQYF. In DNA, the CDR3 is TGTGCCAGCAGCTTAACGCGGGACAGGAGCCTCGAGCAGTACTTC.

This clonotype has ten or more counts. The J gene is TRBJ1-2, the V gene TRBV3-1, with a possible D match to TRBD1 (5 bases). Germline lookup yields CDR1 LGHDT and CDR2 YNNKEL (reference sequence). The CDR3 spans 15 residues. Trimming stripped 6 bases from V and 8 bases from J, with 22 bases between. DNA for the CDR3: TGTGCCAGCAGGTCCGACGGAATGCGGGACCCGGGCTACACCTTC. It codes for CASRSDGMRDPGYTF.

This clonotype was found many times. V usage is TRBV12-3 or TRBV12-4 and J usage is TRBJ1-5; D remains ambiguous. The CDR3 length is 16 residues. Trimming left V 5 bases short and J 7 bases short, with 21 bases between. This chain's CDR3 is CASSLIGPTGGQPQHF. The CDR3 DNA reads as TGTGCCAGCAGTCTAATAGGACCCACTGGAGGCCAGCCCCAGCATTTT.

V and J are TRBV20-1 and TRBJ2-1; D could derive from TRBD1 or TRBD2 (6 bases each). The CDR3 length is 14 residues. The germline gives CDR1 DFQATT, CDR2 SNEGSKA (reference sequence). Trimming took off 3 bases at V and 7 bases at J, with 16 bases between the two ends. CDR3 DNA sequence: TGCAGTGCTAGGGGGGGCTACCGCGGGAATGAGCAGTTCTTC. It codes for CSARGGYRGNEQFF.

This clonotype was counted only a few times. The chain has TRBV15 and TRBJ2-1, with D maybe TRBD1 (6 bases). This CDR3 spans 16 amino acids. V lost 0 bases and J lost 9, with 18 bases in between. Per germline, CDR1 LNHNV and CDR2 YYDKDF (reference sequence). For the CDR3, the DNA is TGTGCCACCAGCAGAGATTCACAACAGGGATATACTGAGCAGTTCTTC. This codes for CATSRDSQQGYTEQFF.

This rearrangement joins TRBV7-2 to TRBJ2-2; 7 nucleotides match TRBD1. Per the germline V gene, CDR1 is SGHTA and CDR2 is FQGNSA. The CDR3 has 15 amino acids. Unmatched junction bases numbered 9, after V lost 5 bases and J lost 6 bases. CDR3 DNA: TGTGCCAGCAGCCCAGACAGGGCGGGCCCCGGGGAGCTGTTTTTT. Translation gives CASSPDRAGPGELFF.

This clonotype was seen repeatedly, ten times or more. V usage is TRBV7-3 and J usage is TRBJ2-3; 7 bases agree with TRBD2. Germline lookup yields CDR1 SGHTA and CDR2 FQGTGA. The CDR3 is made up of 16 amino acids. The V segment lost 1 base and the J segment 0 bases; nucleotides outside the gene matches: 4. The CDR3 spells CASSLIGGTSTDTQYF. The DNA for the CDR3 is TGTGCCAGCAGCTTAATCGGGGGGACTAGCACAGATACGCAGTATTTT.

This clonotype occurred many times. This chain joins TRBV6-5 and TRBJ2-7; D remains unclear. The CDR3 contains 13 residues. Trimming left V 4 bases short and J 2 bases short, with 9 bases between. Germline CDR1 and CDR2: MNHEY and SVGAGI. The DNA of the CDR3 is TGTGCCAGCAGTTCCTCAGCTGCCTACGAGCAGTACTTC. Translated, it gives CASSSSAAYEQYF.

The chain uses TRBV3-1 and TRBJ1-1; no reliable D call. Germline V gene data show CDR1 as LGHDT and CDR2 as YNNKEL (reference sequence). The CDR3 has 15 residues. The germline V and J ends were trimmed by 4 bases and 1 base, with 13 bases remaining between them. The CDR3 sequence: CASSPQRQRNTEAFF. The CDR3 DNA follows: TGTGCCAGCAGCCCTCAGAGGCAGCGGAACACTGAAGCTTTCTTT.

CDR3 amino acids: CSGKSGRSYNEQFF. The CDR3 DNA reads as TGCAGCGGGAAGAGCGGGAGAAGCTACAATGAGCAGTTCTTC. The J gene is TRBJ2-1, the V gene TRBV29-1; 8 nucleotides align to TRBD2. V was clipped by 7 bases and J by 3 bases; unmatched bases: 8. In germline, CDR1 is SQVTM, CDR2 ANQGSEA. CDR3 length: 14 amino acids.

This clonotype showed up many times. At one end the junction does not follow the germline gene, possibly because of a read error. V and J are TRBV28 and TRBJ2-1, with TRBD2 identical over 7 bases. The length of the CDR3 is 13 residues. Germline lookup yields CDR1 MDHEN and CDR2 SYDVKM. The CDR3 spells CASSLGGARPLSF. CDR3 nucleotide sequence: TGTGCCAGCAGTTTGGGAGGGGCGCGTCCGCTGAGCTTC. Combining the CDR3 with reference TRBV28 and TRBJ2-1 gives the whole variable domain DVKVTQSSRYLVKRTGEKVFLECVQDMDHENMFWYRQDPGLGLRLIYFSYDVKMKEKGDIPEGYSVSREKKERFSLILESASTNQTSMYLCASSLGGARPLSFGPGTRLTVL.

Of note for this clonotype: No conserved phenylalanine or tryptophan is present at the end of the CDR3, so a read error is the likely explanation. This chain links TRBV28 with TRBJ2-4; no firm D call. This CDR3 region has 14 residues. V was cut by 7 bases and J by 1 base, with 11 bases left in between. The germline gives CDR1 MDHEN, CDR2 SYDVKM. CDR3 residues: CASNPVFAKNIQYI. The CDR3 DNA follows: TGTGCCAGCAATCCCGTTTTTGCCAAAAACATTCAGTACATC.